This TCR beta chain is from a study of blood T cell repertoires in COVID-19. Study-wide background: Sites in the United States, Italy and Spain provided acute and convalescent COVID-19 samples. PBMCs, B-cell-depleted T cells, or T cells provided the cDNA or gDNA that made up the material.

V lost 0 bases and J 6 bases, leaving 21 bases between the germline ends. Germline values: CDR1 SGDLS, CDR2 YYNGEE. The CDR3 covers 17 residues. Only in-frame clones appear in the TCRdb table, and some are missing; sequencing was by immunoSEQ multiplex PCR. Of more than 95,000 clones listed, roughly 85% are singletons. The sequence derives from a man aged 45 to 65 in a cohort sampled during active COVID-19. V and J are TRBV9 and TRBJ1-2, with a possible D match to TRBD1 (6 bases). The sequenced sample was peripheral blood. The CDR3 DNA reads as TGTGCCAGCAGCGTAGAGGCCCGGGGGGCAGGGAGTCATGGCTACACCTTC. This encodes CASSVEARGAGSHGYTF.